This TCR beta chain emerged from a study of T-cell memory formation after mild COVID-19. About the research overall: The two donors had largely donor-specific TCR clusters.

Study conclusions and caveats: Several responding clones turned up in pre-infection memory, indicating that cross-reactive memory may have taken part.

This clonotype appeared a few times. Its antigen is not known. The germline V gene has CDR1 MGHRA and CDR2 YSYEKL. Trimming pared 0 bases from V and 7 bases from J, leaving 18 bases between. The CDR3 loop spans 16 amino acids. TCRdb itself ran the 5' RACE reads through MiXCR, one entry per CDR3 protein. Of roughly 600,000 distinct CDR3 sequences detected, about a sixth appear once; the ten largest clones hold around 13%. The sequencing input was PBMCs or a T cell subset sorted from them (not recorded which). The source of this sequence is an adult woman who had mild COVID-19 (a few samples of this study predate the infection). Cell type and time point are not known. This rearrangement joins TRBV4-1 to TRBJ1-1; D may be TRBD1 (5 bases). The CDR3 region has the DNA TGCGCCAGCAGCCAAGATCCCGCCTATCTAGGGGATGAAGCTTTCTTT. Translating it yields CASSQDPAYLGDEAFF.